The sample holds a few counts of the clone carrying this T cell receptor (beta chain). Antigen unknown. A second about 7 to 12 cycle PCR used barcoded and J-beta primers. A template-switch adaptor with 12 random nucleotides tagged each cDNA molecule. TCRdb fed the 5' RACE reads into MiXCR, producing one record per CDR3 protein. Here the sample spans fewer than 1 million distinct CDR3 sequences, 44% being singletons. The entry originates in a study of blood T cells in healthy people across ages. Each sample gave at least 7 million isolated PBMCs. This CDR3 is 14 amino acids long. V was cut by 1 base and J by 0 bases, with 7 bases left in between. From germline, CDR1 is SGHTA and CDR2 FQGNSA. Whole-study findings and limits: Percentage of naive T cells showed a strong correlation with TCR beta diversity.

Sequencing input: blood. The chain employs TRBV7-2 and TRBJ2-7, with unresolved D. This receptor was obtained from a man between 60 and 70 years old in good health. The CDR3 here is CASSLEATSYEQYF. The CDR3 DNA reads TGTGCCAGCAGCTTAGAGGCCACCTCCTACGAGCAGTACTTC.